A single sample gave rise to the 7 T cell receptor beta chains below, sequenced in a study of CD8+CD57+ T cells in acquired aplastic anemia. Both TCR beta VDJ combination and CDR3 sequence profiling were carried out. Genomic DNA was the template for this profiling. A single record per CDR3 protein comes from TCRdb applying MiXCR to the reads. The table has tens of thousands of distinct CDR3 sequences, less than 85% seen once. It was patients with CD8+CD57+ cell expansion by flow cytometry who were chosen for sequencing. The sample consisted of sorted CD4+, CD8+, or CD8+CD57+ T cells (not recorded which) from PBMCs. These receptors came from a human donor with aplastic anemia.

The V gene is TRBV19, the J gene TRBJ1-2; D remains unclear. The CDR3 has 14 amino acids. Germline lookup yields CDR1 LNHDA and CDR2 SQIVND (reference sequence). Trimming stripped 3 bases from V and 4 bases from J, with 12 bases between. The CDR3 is CASSIAEGGYGYTF. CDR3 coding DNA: TGTGCCAGTAGTATCGCTGAGGGCGGCTATGGCTACACCTTC. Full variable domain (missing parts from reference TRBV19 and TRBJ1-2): DGGITQSPKYLFRKEGQNVTLSCEQNLNHDAMYWYRQDPGQGLRLIYYSQIVNDFQKGDIAEGYSVSREKKESFPLTVTSAQKNPTAFYLCASSIAEGGYGYTFGSGTRLTVV.

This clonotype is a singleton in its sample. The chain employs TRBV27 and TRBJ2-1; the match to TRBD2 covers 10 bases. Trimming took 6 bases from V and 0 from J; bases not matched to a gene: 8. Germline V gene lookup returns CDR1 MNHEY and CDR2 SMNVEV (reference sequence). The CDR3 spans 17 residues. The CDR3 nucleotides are TGTGCCAGCAGAGGGACTAGCGATCCGAGCTCCTACAATGAGCAGTTCTTC. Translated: CASRGTSDPSSYNEQFF.

CDR3 in DNA: TGTGCCAGCAGTGAATCTCCCGGGCAGCGGAGTACCTACGAGCAGTACTTC. This codes for CASSESPGQRSTYEQYF. V and J are TRBV25-1 and TRBJ2-7, with a possible D match to TRBD2 (5 bases). Trimming left V 1 base short and J 2 bases short, with 18 bases between. The CDR3 is 17 residues long. Germline values: CDR1 MGHDK, CDR2 SYGVNS.

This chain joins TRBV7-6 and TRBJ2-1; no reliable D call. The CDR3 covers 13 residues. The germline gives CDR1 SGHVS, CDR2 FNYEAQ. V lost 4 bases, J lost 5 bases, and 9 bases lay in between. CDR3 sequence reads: CASSSNANNEQFF. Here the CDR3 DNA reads TGTGCCAGCAGCTCGAACGCGAACAATGAGCAGTTCTTC.

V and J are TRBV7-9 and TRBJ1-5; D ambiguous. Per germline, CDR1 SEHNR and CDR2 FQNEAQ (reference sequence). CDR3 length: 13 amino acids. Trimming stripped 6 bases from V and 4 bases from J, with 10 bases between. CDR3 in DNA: TGTGCCAGCAGTGTCACCGGGAATCAGCCCCAGCATTTT. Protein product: CASSVTGNQPQHF.

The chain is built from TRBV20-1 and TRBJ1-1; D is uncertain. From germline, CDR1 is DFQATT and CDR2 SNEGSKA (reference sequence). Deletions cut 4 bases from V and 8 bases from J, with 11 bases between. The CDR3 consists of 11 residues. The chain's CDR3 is CSATRGGEAFF. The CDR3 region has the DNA TGCAGTGCTACGAGAGGAGGGGAAGCTTTCTTT.

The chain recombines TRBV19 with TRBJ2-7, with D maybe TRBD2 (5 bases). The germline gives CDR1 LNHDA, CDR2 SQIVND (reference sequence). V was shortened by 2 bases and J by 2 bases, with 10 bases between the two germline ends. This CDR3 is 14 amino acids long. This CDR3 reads CASSIFGGPYEQYF. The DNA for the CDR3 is TGTGCCAGTAGTATATTTGGCGGGCCCTACGAGCAGTACTTC.